Listed here are 15 T cell receptor beta chains from one sample, sequenced in a study of blood T cells in healthy people across ages (dated by TCRdb to 2015 to 2017). Libraries were constructed by 5' RACE. The listed sequencing device is Illumina HiSeq 2500. A second PCR of about 7 to 12 cycles was run with a J-beta primer mix and a sample-barcoded 5' primer. TCRdb reprocessed the public reads (quality trimming at Q25 with fastp, clone calling with MiXCR) and kept in-frame beta chains. Each CDR3 protein gets just one entry, which takes the most common genes and DNA from the rows behind it. Counted in this sample were roughly 680,000 distinct CDR3 sequences; 52% of them appeared once. Clones ranked in the top ten supply approximately 13% of the sample. Sequenced material: blood. The receptors here all came from a woman older than 75 in good health.

The sample holds one count of this clonotype. A junction boundary mismatches the germline segment, possibly from a read error. The chain uses TRBV4-2 and TRBJ2-1; possibly TRBD2 for D (5 bases). The CDR3 spans 18 residues. Germline V gene data show CDR1 as LGHNA and CDR2 as YNFKEQ. CDR3 sequence (DNA): TGTGCCAGCAGCCAAGAGTCCGCTAGCTACATCTCCCACAATGAGCAGTTCTTC. Its translation is CASSQESASYISHNEQFF.

Worth noting for this clonotype: A read error may explain this, as a much larger clone is one base away. The J gene is TRBJ2-1, the V gene TRBV20-1; weak D call: TRBD2 (5 bases). Trimming took 5 bases from V and 5 from J, leaving 13 bases between them. Germline values: CDR1 DFQATT, CDR2 SNEGSKA (reference sequence). This CDR3 region has 13 residues. CDR3 sequence (DNA): TGCAGTGCTGAGGACTGGAGGAACAATGAGCAGTTCTTC. Protein sequence: CSAEDWRNNEQFF.

This clonotype has just one count. Relative to the germline gene, one junction end is altered; a read error may explain this. The V call is TRBV2, the J call TRBJ1-2; D ambiguous. There are 11 residues in the CDR3. CDR1 is SNHLY, CDR2 FYNNEI, per germline. The CDR3 spells CASAQDYGYTF. CDR3 nucleotide sequence: TGTGCCAGCGCCCAGGACTATGGCTATACCTTC.

J is TRBJ2-3 and V is TRBV28; 12 nucleotides align to TRBD2. This CDR3 contains 16 residues. Germline trimming cut 4 bases from V and 1 base from J; bases unmatched to any gene: 3. Per the germline V gene, CDR1 is MDHEN and CDR2 is SYDVKM. The CDR3 nucleotides are TGTGCCAGCAGTTCCCGACTAGCGGGAGGCACAGATACGCAGTATTTT. Amino acids: CASSSRLAGGTDTQYF.

The V and J genes are TRBV25-1 and TRBJ2-1; 13 bases fit TRBD2. The germline V gene has CDR1 MGHDK and CDR2 SYGVNS. This CDR3 region has 14 residues. The V segment lost 3 bases and the J segment 9 bases; nucleotides outside the gene matches: 2. CDR3 amino acids: CASSDGLAGVEQFF. The CDR3 DNA sequence: TGTGCCAGCAGTGATGGACTAGCGGGAGTTGAGCAGTTCTTC.

To note about this clonotype: A much larger clone lies one base from this, so it may be a read error. The rearrangement uses TRBV9 and TRBJ2-7, with TRBD1 matching 8 bases. Germline assignment: CDR1 SGDLS and CDR2 YYNGEE. The CDR3 runs 14 residues. As DNA, the CDR3 is TGTGCCTGCAGCGTACAGGGGGTTCCTTACGAGCAGTACTTC. This gives the protein CACSVQGVPYEQYF.

This clonotype has a count of ten or more. This CDR3 reads CASSQEEDEQYF. CDR3 sequence (DNA): TGCGCCAGCAGCCAAGAAGAAGACGAGCAGTACTTC. The chain employs TRBV4-1 and TRBJ2-7; D remains ambiguous. V gave up 0 bases and J gave up 5 bases, with 5 bases separating them. The CDR3 covers 12 residues. Germline V gene sequence: CDR1 MGHRA, CDR2 YSYEKL.

Ten or more counts support this clonotype. The chain uses TRBV6-2 or TRBV6-3 and TRBJ1-1; D not resolved. The CDR3 runs to 15 residues. With 7 bases removed from V and 0 bases from J, the gap between germline ends came to 15 bases. The germline V gene encodes CDR1 MNHEY and CDR2 SVGEGT. The DNA of the CDR3 is TGTGCCAGCACTGAGGTGTCCGGCTTGAACACTGAAGCTTTCTTT. Protein sequence: CASTEVSGLNTEAFF.

The CDR3 region is CSARAHGLAINNEQYF. For the CDR3, the DNA is TGCAGTGCTAGAGCCCACGGACTAGCGATAAACAATGAGCAGTACTTC. This chain connects TRBV20-1 to TRBJ2-5, with 9 bases identical to TRBD2. The V gene's germline CDR1 is DFQATT and CDR2 SNEGSKA (reference sequence). The CDR3 is 16 amino acids. With V trimmed by 1 base and J by 11 bases, 17 bases remained unmatched.

The chain employs TRBV6-5 and TRBJ1-2; maybe TRBD1 (6 bases). The germline CDR1 and CDR2 sequences are MNHEY and SVGAGI. The CDR3 has 12 amino acids. Trimming removed 8 bases at V and 4 bases at J, with 11 bases between. The CDR3 here is CASARTAYGYTF. CDR3 sequence (DNA): TGTGCCAGCGCACGGACAGCCTATGGCTACACCTTC.

The chain couples TRBV3-1 to TRBJ1-2; D gene uncertain. Germline values: CDR1 LGHDT, CDR2 YNNKEL (reference sequence). The CDR3 extends over 12 amino acids. The V end lost 1 base, the J end lost 8 bases, and 8 bases lay between the germline ends. CDR3 DNA sequence: TGTGCCAGCAGCCAAGGGGCAAGGGGCTACACCTTC. It is translated as CASSQGARGYTF.

The CDR3: CASSNGGGETQYF. The CDR3 DNA sequence: TGTGCCAGCAGCAATGGCGGGGGAGAGACCCAGTACTTC. This chain connects TRBV3-1 to TRBJ2-5, with TRBD2 matching 7 bases. V lost 5 bases and J lost 4; bases outside the gene matches: 4. CDR3 length: 13 residues. Germline V gene lookup returns CDR1 LGHDT and CDR2 YNNKEL (reference sequence).

A few counts support this clonotype. The J gene is TRBJ2-1, the V gene TRBV28; 11 positions agree with TRBD2. The CDR3 is made up of 16 amino acids. V trimming: 8 bases; J trimming: 6 bases; junction bases outside the gene matches: 12. Germline V gene sequence: CDR1 MDHEN, CDR2 SYDVKM. The DNA of the CDR3 is TGTGCCAGCCCGCCAGGGACTAGCGGAGTCCTCAATGAGCAGTTCTTC. It is translated as CASPPGTSGVLNEQFF.

This clonotype was seen at least ten times. This sequence joins TRBV2 and TRBJ2-7, with D possibly being TRBD2 (5 bases). This CDR3 is 13 amino acids long. The V gene lost 3 bases and the J gene lost 2 bases, with 8 bases spanning the gap. The germline gives CDR1 SNHLY, CDR2 FYNNEI. The CDR3, as DNA: TGTGCCAGCAGTGATTGGGGAGCCTACGAGCAGTACTTC. Residues: CASSDWGAYEQYF.

The CDR3 is CASSRDRHDQPQHF. CDR3 nucleotides: TGTGCCAGCAGCCGGGACAGGCACGATCAGCCCCAGCATTTT. J is TRBJ1-5 and V is TRBV5-4; 8 nucleotides line up with TRBD1. Germline assignment: CDR1 SGHNT and CDR2 YYREEE (reference sequence). The length of the CDR3 is 14 residues. After removal of 4 bases from V and 5 bases from J, the junction contained 5 bases not matched to a gene.